This T cell receptor (beta chain) was found in a study of CD8+CD57+ T cells in acquired aplastic anemia. Study-wide background: The study obtained an average of around 3.4 ug of DNA from sorted CD4+ and CD8+ cells. Study observations and caveats: CD8+ Simpson's diversity did not differ significantly between patients and controls.

This clonotype was seen only a few times. Its antigen is unidentified. Genomic DNA acted as the template from which TCR beta VDJ combination and CDR3 sequence profiling were carried out. MiXCR, run by TCRdb on the reads, gives a single entry per CDR3 protein. The data hold around 150,000 distinct CDR3 sequences, with around 48% observed a single time. V lost 2 bases to trimming and J lost 1 base, with 5 bases between them. Germline CDR1 is MNHEY and CDR2 is SMNVEV (reference sequence). The CDR3 length is 13 residues. Whoever was chosen for sequencing had shown CD8+CD57+ cell expansion by flow cytometry.

This receptor was obtained from a human donor with aplastic anemia. Sequenced material: sorted CD4+, CD8+, or CD8+CD57+ T cells (not recorded which) from PBMCs. V gene TRBV27 combines with J gene TRBJ2-5; the D is unclear. The CDR3 coding sequence is TGTGCCAGCAGTTTAATGGTCCAAGAGACCCAGTACTTC. Translated, it gives CASSLMVQETQYF.